This passage covers 30 T cell receptor beta chains from one sample sequenced in a study of T cells in localized non-small cell lung cancer. Profiling relied on immunoSEQ multiplex PCR, and the TCRdb table lists in-frame clones only, not all of them. Here the sample spans tens of thousands of clones, more than 75% being singletons. The source was peripheral blood, collected before any cancer treatment. These receptors originate from a female donor older than 55 with stage III squamous cell lung carcinoma.

The chain couples TRBV29-1 to TRBJ2-7; no definite D call. With 4 bases removed from V and 4 bases from J, the gap between germline ends came to 11 bases. Per germline, CDR1 SQVTM and CDR2 ANQGSEA. The CDR3 consists of 12 residues. CDR3 sequence: CSVGPKLYEQYF. The CDR3 nucleotides are TGCAGCGTTGGTCCCAAGCTATACGAGCAGTACTTC.

V is TRBV2 and J is TRBJ1-6, with 7 bases that match TRBD1. Germline trimming cut 6 bases from V and 7 bases from J; bases unmatched to any gene: 18. Per the germline V gene, CDR1 is SNHLY and CDR2 is FYNNEI. The CDR3 loop spans 18 amino acids. CDR3 amino acids: CASRPTGDIVNLNSPLHF. The CDR3 coding sequence is TGTGCCAGCAGACCTACAGGGGATATAGTTAATCTGAATTCACCCCTCCACTTT.

This chain links TRBV6-6 with TRBJ2-5; D is possibly TRBD1 (5 bases). Trimming removed 2 bases from V and 7 bases from J, with 14 bases in between. The germline V gene has CDR1 MNHNY and CDR2 SVGAGI (reference sequence). The CDR3 has 14 amino acids. In nucleotides, the CDR3 is TGTGCCAGCAGTTACGGGTCCACTCAGGGGACCCAGTACTTC. This encodes CASSYGSTQGTQYF.

V and J are TRBV18 and TRBJ2-5; no reliable D call. The germline V gene has CDR1 KGHSH and CDR2 LQKENI. This CDR3 has 14 residues. Trimming stripped 1 base from V and 2 bases from J, with 8 bases between. In DNA form, the CDR3 reads TGTGCCAGCTCACCACGGGCCGCTCAAGAGACCCAGTACTTC. This translates into CASSPRAAQETQYF.

This clone was counted a single time. The chain carries TRBV18 and TRBJ2-2; D unresolved. This CDR3 has 14 residues. Trimming took off 5 bases at V and 7 bases at J, with 14 bases between the two ends. From germline, CDR1 is KGHSH and CDR2 LQKENI. CDR3 region: CASSEGRGIGELFF. In nucleotides, the CDR3 is TGTGCCAGCTCAGAAGGGCGTGGAATCGGGGAGCTGTTTTTT.

This clone appeared a few times. This chain connects TRBV4-3 to TRBJ1-1; possibly TRBD1 for D (6 bases). Germline CDR1 reads LGHNA; CDR2 reads YSLEER. The CDR3 consists of 15 residues. The V and J ends lost 3 bases and 3 bases respectively, with 14 bases between them. CDR3: CASSHRGWGDTEAFF. For the CDR3, the DNA is TGCGCCAGCAGCCACAGGGGCTGGGGTGACACTGAAGCTTTCTTT.

This clone was counted once. The gene calls are TRBV7-9 and TRBJ2-1, with D tentatively TRBD2 (5 bases). The CDR3 spans 17 residues. Germline assignment: CDR1 SEHNR and CDR2 FQNEAQ (reference sequence). Trimming took off 3 bases at V and 8 bases at J, with 23 bases between the two ends. Here the CDR3 reads CASSFINEGGAWDEQFF. The DNA of the CDR3 is TGTGCCAGCAGCTTTATAAATGAGGGTGGAGCCTGGGATGAGCAGTTCTTC.

The V and J genes are TRBV27 and TRBJ1-4; D is ambiguous. The V gene lost 7 bases and the J gene lost 8 bases, with 20 bases spanning the gap. The CDR3 covers 15 residues. Germline CDR1 is MNHEY and CDR2 is SMNVEV (reference sequence). The CDR3 sequence is CASTFQGGVGEKLFF. In DNA, the CDR3 is TGTGCCAGCACCTTCCAAGGTGGGGTCGGAGAAAAACTGTTTTTT.

The chain has TRBV7-2 and TRBJ2-5; 7 positions match TRBD1. V lost 1 base, J lost 4 bases, and 6 bases stayed unmatched. Per germline, CDR1 SGHTA and CDR2 FQGNSA. This CDR3 has 15 residues. Here the CDR3 reads CASSLVRGRGETQYF. In DNA, the CDR3 is TGTGCCAGCAGCTTAGTGAGGGGGCGCGGAGAGACCCAGTACTTC. Full variable domain (rest looked up from reference TRBV7-2 and TRBJ2-5): GAGVSQSPSNKVTEKGKDVELRCDPISGHTALYWYRQSLGQGLEFLIYFQGNSAPDKSGLPSDRFSAERTGGSVSTLTIQRTQQEDSAVYLCASSLVRGRGETQYFGPGTRLLVL.

The chain recombines TRBV28 with TRBJ2-3; 13 bases map to TRBD2. The CDR3 sequence is 14 residues long. Germline V gives CDR1 MDHEN, CDR2 SYDVKM. Trimming removed 6 bases from V and 4 bases from J; junction bases left unmatched: 1. The CDR3 DNA reads TGTGCCAGCAGAACTAGCGGGGGGGCAGATACGCAGTATTTT. It specifies CASRTSGGADTQYF.

CDR3 nucleotide sequence: TGTGCCAGCAGCCAAGGTCGACAGGTACTGTTTTTT. This gives the protein CASSQGRQVLFF. The chain joins TRBV4-2 to TRBJ1-4; D is perhaps TRBD1 (6 bases). Trimming took 1 base from V and 13 from J, leaving 10 bases between them. The CDR3 spans 12 residues. Per germline, CDR1 LGHNA and CDR2 YNFKEQ.

This chain links TRBV5-6 with TRBJ1-4; D ambiguous. CDR1 SGHDT and CDR2 YYEEEE come from the germline V gene. This CDR3 comprises 16 residues. V shed 1 base and J shed 0 bases, with 10 bases lying between them. CDR3 sequence reads: CASSLRSTATNEKLFF. The CDR3 coding sequence is TGTGCCAGCAGCTTGAGGTCAACTGCAACTAATGAAAAACTGTTTTTT.

The CDR3 region has the DNA TGTGCCAGCAGCTTAGTGGCAGGGGACGAGCAGTACTTC. The encoded protein is CASSLVAGDEQYF. The rearrangement joins TRBV7-9 to TRBJ2-7; the D gene is possibly TRBD1 (6 bases). The V end was cut by 1 base, the J end by 5 bases, with 9 bases between. The CDR3 spans 13 residues. Germline loops: CDR1 SEHNR, CDR2 FQNEAQ (reference sequence).

The gene calls are TRBV5-4 and TRBJ1-2; TRBD1 aligns across 8 bases. CDR3 length: 14 amino acids. With V trimmed by 0 bases and J by 3 bases, 1 base remained unmatched. Germline V gene sequence: CDR1 SGHNT, CDR2 YYREEE (reference sequence). CDR3 bases: TGTGCCAGCAGCTTGGTGACAGGGGACTATGGCTACACCTTC. This gives the protein CASSLVTGDYGYTF.

This chain joins TRBV11-2 and TRBJ1-4; 9 nucleotides agree with TRBD1. Germline-derived CDR1 and CDR2 are SGHAT and FQNNGV. CDR3 length equals 15 residues. With V trimmed by 4 bases and J by 5 bases, 5 bases remained unmatched. Here the CDR3 DNA reads TGTGCCAGCAGCTCAACCGGGACAGGGAATGAAAAACTGTTTTTT. It codes for CASSSTGTGNEKLFF.

This chain connects TRBV4-2 to TRBJ2-5; either TRBD1 or TRBD2 may supply D (6 bases each). The CDR3 contains 17 residues. Between the trimmed V and J ends, which lost 5 bases and 4 bases, there was a span of 23 bases. Germline V gene lookup returns CDR1 LGHNA and CDR2 YNFKEQ. The CDR3 loop is CASSSTGAGKAGETQYF. The CDR3 DNA reads TGTGCCAGCAGCTCAACGGGGGCAGGAAAGGCAGGAGAGACCCAGTACTTC.

V is TRBV6-4 and J is TRBJ1-2; tentatively, D is TRBD1 (6 bases). Trimming removed 3 bases from V and 5 bases from J, with 19 bases in between. This CDR3 has 16 amino acids. Germline V gene data show CDR1 as MRHNA and CDR2 as SNTAGT. CDR3 sequence: CASSEFPGGQGYGYTF. DNA for the CDR3: TGTGCCAGCAGTGAATTCCCTGGGGGGCAAGGGTATGGCTACACCTTC.

The CDR3 bases are TGTGCCAGTAGTATATGGGACAGGGTTGACTATGGCTACACCTTC. Translating it yields CASSIWDRVDYGYTF. The chain joins TRBV19 to TRBJ1-2, with 9 bases lining up with TRBD1. Per germline, CDR1 LNHDA and CDR2 SQIVND (reference sequence). The CDR3 consists of 15 residues. V dropped 2 bases and J dropped 3; count of bases not matched to a gene: 4.

V usage is TRBV28 and J usage is TRBJ1-2; TRBD1 matches at 8 bases. CDR1 MDHEN and CDR2 SYDVKM come from the germline V gene. CDR3 length: 14 residues. V was pared by 6 bases and J by 3 bases, with 6 bases of the junction left unmatched. CDR3 nucleotide sequence: TGTGCCAGCAGACGGACAGGGCCGTACTATGGCTACACCTTC. This codes for CASRRTGPYYGYTF.

The J gene is TRBJ2-1, the V gene TRBV7-9; 8 bases align to TRBD2. The germline CDR1 and CDR2 sequences are SEHNR and FQNEAQ (reference sequence). Losses at the gene ends were 2 bases for V and 5 bases for J; bases not matched to a gene: 14. This CDR3 is built from 18 residues. This CDR3 is CASSLPFRLAGLNNEQFF. CDR3 coding DNA: TGTGCCAGCAGCTTACCATTCCGTTTAGCGGGATTGAACAATGAGCAGTTCTTC.

There are a few counts of this clone. This chain links TRBV19 with TRBJ1-2, with unresolved D. Germline V CDR1 and CDR2: LNHDA, SQIVND (reference sequence). The CDR3 covers 14 residues. V gave up 6 bases and J gave up 5 bases, with 16 bases separating them. CDR3: CASSSKTALYGYTF. The CDR3 nucleotides are TGTGCCAGTAGCTCGAAGACGGCCCTATATGGCTACACCTTC.

The J gene is TRBJ2-7, the V gene TRBV5-1; 9 bases fit TRBD1. CDR1 is SGHRS, CDR2 YFSETQ, per germline. The ends lost 4 bases at V and 0 bases at J; junction bases unmatched: 17. The CDR3 sequence is 19 residues long. Written as DNA, the CDR3 is TGCGCCAGCAGCCACCTACCGCTACAGGGGGCCTTACCCTCCTACGAGCAGTACTTC. This encodes CASSHLPLQGALPSYEQYF.

This clone was picked up one time. This chain connects TRBV10-3 to TRBJ1-4, with D maybe TRBD1 (5 bases). This CDR3 spans 13 amino acids. Germline V gives CDR1 ENHRY, CDR2 SYGVKD. The ends were cut back, 2 bases at V and 6 bases at J, with 7 bases in the middle. As DNA, the CDR3 is TGTGCCATCAGTGAGCCCAGGGATGAAAAACTGTTTTTT. This translates into CAISEPRDEKLFF.

V usage is TRBV7-3 and J usage is TRBJ2-5; no definite D call. There are 13 residues in the CDR3. Germline lookup yields CDR1 SGHTA and CDR2 FQGTGA. Trimming removed 3 bases at V and 2 bases at J, with 7 bases between. The CDR3 nucleotides are TGTGCCAGCAGCTTCAAGGCACAAGAGACCCAGTACTTC. Translated, it gives CASSFKAQETQYF.

DNA for the CDR3: TGTGCCAGTAGCAAAGCCGGGGGGGCGAACTATGGCTACACCTTC. Translated, it gives CASSKAGGANYGYTF. V is TRBV19 and J is TRBJ1-2, with D tentatively TRBD1 (6 bases). Trimming took 6 bases from V and 2 from J, leaving 16 bases between them. The CDR3 runs to 15 residues. Germline V gene sequence: CDR1 LNHDA, CDR2 SQIVND (reference sequence).

The rearrangement joins TRBV27 to TRBJ1-1, with D maybe TRBD1 (6 bases). Germline V CDR1 and CDR2: MNHEY, SMNVEV (reference sequence). The CDR3 spans 15 residues. The V and J ends lost 2 bases and 2 bases respectively, with 12 bases between them. This CDR3 is CASSLGYRVNTEAFF. The DNA for the CDR3 is TGTGCCAGCAGTTTAGGGTACAGGGTTAACACTGAAGCTTTCTTT.

The chain combines TRBV5-8 with TRBJ2-1; 9 nucleotides match TRBD1. Germline CDR1 SGHTS, CDR2 YDEGEE. Trimming removed 4 bases from V and 8 bases from J; junction bases left unmatched: 10. CDR3 length: 15 residues. CDR3 nucleotides: TGTGCCAGCAGCCACTTACGGGACAGGGTCGATGAGCAGTTCTTC. Translated, it gives CASSHLRDRVDEQFF.

The chain uses TRBV28 and TRBJ2-7, with 7 bases matching TRBD2. The CDR3 is made up of 16 amino acids. V lost 4 bases, J lost 2 bases, and 11 bases stayed unmatched. In germline, CDR1 is MDHEN, CDR2 SYDVKM. In DNA, the CDR3 is TGTGCCAGCAGTTCCTTCCGGGACTATCCAGCCTACGAGCAGTACTTC. Amino acid sequence: CASSSFRDYPAYEQYF.

The rearrangement links TRBV6-4 to TRBJ2-3; tentatively, D is TRBD1 or TRBD2 (5 bases each). Germline CDR1 MRHNA, CDR2 SNTAGT. This CDR3 is built from 14 residues. Between the trimmed V and J ends, which lost 5 bases and 4 bases, there was a span of 13 bases. The DNA for the CDR3 is TGTGCCAGCAGTTGGGGGAGTGAGGCAGATACGCAGTATTTT. Amino acids: CASSWGSEADTQYF.

The rearrangement links TRBV5-4 to TRBJ1-4; the D is unclear. The germline V gene encodes CDR1 SGHNT and CDR2 YYREEE (reference sequence). This CDR3 is 16 amino acids long. Trimming left V 3 bases short and J 8 bases short, with 20 bases between. In DNA form, the CDR3 reads TGTGCCAGCAGCTCAATGGGTGGCCAGGTGTCGGAAAAACTGTTTTTT. Its translation is CASSSMGGQVSEKLFF.